This T cell receptor (beta chain) appears in the sequencing data of a study of shared clonotypes between healthy human individuals. Regarding this clone: The target antigen is unknown.

Study observations and caveats: On the whole, naive subsets had larger estimated richness than memory subsets had.

Profiling relied on immunoSEQ multiplex PCR, and the TCRdb table lists in-frame clones only, not all of them. The table shows over 750,000 clones, with approximately 96% occurring only once. It was CD45RO-negative cells, positively selected for CCR7, that made up naive CD8 cells, with terminally differentiated effector memory CD45RA+ cells excluded. The CDR3 totals 16 residues. With V trimmed by 3 bases and J by 2 bases, 7 bases remained unmatched. CDR1 is MNHEY and CDR2 is SVGAGI in the germline V gene. The chain joins TRBV6-5 to TRBJ2-1; 7 nucleotides match TRBD2. Sequenced material: naive CD8+ T cells sorted from blood. This clonotype originated in a man aged 25 to 40 in good health. CDR3 sequence (DNA): TGTGCCAGCAGTTATGGGGTGGGAGGGCCCTACAATGAGCAGTTCTTC. The encoded protein is CASSYGVGGPYNEQFF.